This entry features one T cell receptor (beta chain) sequence. The target antigen is unknown. The data derive from a study of T-cell reconstitution after alpha-beta-depleted transplantation in children. The length of the CDR3 is 23 residues. Germline V gene sequence: CDR1 MNHGY, CDR2 SVAAGI. V shed 1 base and J 3 bases; nucleotides not matched to a gene: 22. Study-level results: A year post-transplant, T-cell counts and diversity derived mostly from newly produced T cells. Approximately two months post-transplant, alpha-beta T cells reportedly originated from several hundred expanded graft clones.

Library preparation (for TCRbeta) was performed with unique molecular identifiers. TCRdb used MiXCR to reprocess the PCR reads, holding one entry per CDR3 protein. The sample comprises 200,000 to 250,000 distinct CDR3 sequences, 8.4% of which are singletons, and about a third rests with the top ten. The TCR comes from a male patient between 2 and 15 years old who had a stem cell transplant for acute myeloid leukemia, so the T cells may come from the graft donor. The V call is TRBV6-9, the J call TRBJ2-1; TRBD2 aligns across 12 bases. Sequencing was performed on PBMCs, mostly from graft donor cells, taken 360 days after TCRalphabeta/CD19-depleted stem cell transplant. The CDR3 DNA sequence: TGTGCCAGCAGTTATTTCAGGACAGGGCCGTTGGCTAGCGGGAGGGCCTTCTACAATGAGCAGTTCTTC. Protein product: CASSYFRTGPLASGRAFYNEQFF.